The sequence of this T cell receptor beta chain was determined in a study of vaccination effects on CD4 cells after COVID-19. Antigen-specific CD4+ T cells were expanded (with viral peptide pools) by the ViraFEST assay ahead of sequencing. CD4+ T cells were isolated after roughly nine days of culture. It was two doses of either the BNT162b2 or mRNA-1273 vaccine that participants received. Vaccine recipients, nucleocapsid antibody negative, had no prior SARS-CoV-2 infection. Trimming took 0 bases from V and 1 from J, leaving 12 bases between them. The length of the CDR3 is 16 residues. Germline CDR1 MGHRA, CDR2 YSYEKL. A single count supports this clone. Its target is unknown. TCRdb keeps only in-frame clones here, not all; method: immunoSEQ multiplex PCR. The table has about 59,000 clones, around 82% seen once.

Sequenced here: CD4+ T cells from PBMCs cultured with HCoV-OC43 spike peptides, sampled after COVID-19 vaccination. Subset denoted: HCoV-OC43 spike overlapping peptide pool stimulation. The chain has TRBV4-1 and TRBJ1-2, with a tentative D call TRBD1 (6 bases). The receptor was derived from a human donor who received a COVID-19 vaccine. The DNA for the CDR3 is TGCGCCAGCAGCCAAGATACAGGGATAAATAACTATGGCTACACCTTC. Protein sequence: CASSQDTGINNYGYTF.